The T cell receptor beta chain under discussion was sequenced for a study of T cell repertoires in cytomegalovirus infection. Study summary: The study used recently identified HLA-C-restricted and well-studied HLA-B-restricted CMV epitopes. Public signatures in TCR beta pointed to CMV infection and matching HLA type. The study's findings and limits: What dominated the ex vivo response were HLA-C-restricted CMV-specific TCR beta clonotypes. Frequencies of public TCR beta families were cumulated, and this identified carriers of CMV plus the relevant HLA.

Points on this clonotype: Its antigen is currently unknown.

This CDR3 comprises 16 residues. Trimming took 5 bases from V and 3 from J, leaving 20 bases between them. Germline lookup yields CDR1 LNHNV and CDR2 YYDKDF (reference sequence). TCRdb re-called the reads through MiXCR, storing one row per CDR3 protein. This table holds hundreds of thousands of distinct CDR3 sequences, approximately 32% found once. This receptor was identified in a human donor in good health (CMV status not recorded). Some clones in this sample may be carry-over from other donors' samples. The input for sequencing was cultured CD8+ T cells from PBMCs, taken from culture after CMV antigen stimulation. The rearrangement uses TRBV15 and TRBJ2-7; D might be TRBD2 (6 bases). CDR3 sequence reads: CATSSPPRGKLYEQYF. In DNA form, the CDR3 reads TGTGCCACCAGCTCCCCCCCCCGGGGGAAGCTCTACGAGCAGTACTTC. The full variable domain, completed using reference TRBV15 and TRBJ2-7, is DAMVIQNPRYQVTQFGKPVTLSCSQTLNHNVMYWYQQKSSQAPKLLFHYYDKDFNNEADTPDNFQSRRPNTSFCFLDIRSPGLGDTAMYLCATSSPPRGKLYEQYFGPGTRLTVT.